This T cell receptor beta chain was identified in a study of CD8+ T cells in alopecia areata. In the study overall: Treated patients swallowed 5 to 10 mg of oral tofacitinib twice daily.

General observations from the study: An increase in clonality over normal scalp was evident in lesional scalp, especially alopecia totalis/universalis.

Alopecia areata patients provided lesional scalp punch biopsies and peripheral blood, both collected for the study. In each case, RNA was isolated and then reverse transcribed into cDNA as the sequencing template. This table comes from immunoSEQ multiplex PCR, and its TCRdb copy is limited to in-frame clones, with some not included. The table shows over 85,000 clones, with roughly 47% occurring only once. The CDR3 runs to 17 residues. Germline trimming cut 4 bases from V and 3 bases from J; bases unmatched to any gene: 7. Germline V gives CDR1 MNHNS, CDR2 SASEGT. This clone was recorded a few times. Antigen specificity is unknown.

The sample consisted of CD4+ T cells sorted from blood. V is TRBV6-1 and J is TRBJ2-6; 9 bases match TRBD1. This sequence originates from a human donor with alopecia areata. The CDR3 region is CASSGTGGALGANVLTF. CDR3 coding DNA: TGTGCCAGCAGTGGTACAGGGGGCGCGCTTGGGGCCAACGTCCTGACTTTC.